Below, 18 T cell receptor beta chains from the same sample are listed, as sequenced in a study of T-cell reconstitution after alpha-beta-depleted transplantation in children. Researchers prepared the TCRbeta library using unique molecular identifiers, the study reports. TCRdb reprocessed the PCR reads with MiXCR, giving one entry per CDR3 protein. The repertoire holds approximately 590,000 distinct CDR3 sequences, with under 12% as singletons. The starting material was PBMCs from the stem cell graft donor, obtained from the stem cell graft. Every receptor here comes from a human donor who donated a stem cell graft to a child with acute myeloid leukemia.

This chain uses TRBV20-1 with TRBJ2-7; 11 positions agree with TRBD2. CDR3 length equals 13 residues. V lost 5 bases to trimming and J lost 9 bases; unmatched junction nucleotides: 9. Germline-derived CDR1 and CDR2 are DFQATT and SNEGSKA (reference sequence). The DNA of the CDR3 is TGCAGTGCTTCGACTAGCGGGGCTGCCGTGCAGTACTTC. Its translation: CSASTSGAAVQYF.

The chain joins TRBV25-1 to TRBJ2-1; weak D call: TRBD2 (5 bases). The CDR3 runs to 13 residues. In germline, CDR1 is MGHDK, CDR2 SYGVNS. V lost 7 bases and J 8 bases, leaving 15 bases between the germline ends. In DNA, the CDR3 is TGTGCCAGCACTCAGGAGGCTAGGGATGAGCAGTTCTTC. This codes for CASTQEARDEQFF.

This clonotype was counted only a few times. The rearrangement uses TRBV10-3 and TRBJ1-1, with D unclear. The CDR3 sequence is 16 residues long. Between the trimmed V and J ends, which lost 1 base and 0 bases, there was a span of 12 bases. Germline loops: CDR1 ENHRY, CDR2 SYGVKD. The CDR3 loop reads CAISEYTGRLNTEAFF. Here the CDR3 DNA reads TGTGCCATCAGTGAGTACACGGGCCGGTTGAACACTGAAGCTTTCTTT.

This clonotype was detected a few times. The chain uses TRBV7-2 and TRBJ2-7; 7 bases are a match to TRBD1. CDR3 length: 15 amino acids. Unmatched junction bases numbered 13, after V lost 8 bases and J lost 3 bases. Per germline, CDR1 SGHTA and CDR2 FQGNSA. CDR3 region: CASLAGTDSYYEQYF. CDR3 coding DNA: TGTGCCAGCCTCGCCGGGACAGATTCCTACTACGAGCAGTACTTC.

This clonotype has at least ten counts. The chain recombines TRBV29-1 with TRBJ2-4; the D is unclear. This CDR3 contains 12 residues. Germline CDR1 SQVTM, CDR2 ANQGSEA. V lost 0 bases to trimming and J lost 6 bases, with 6 bases between them. CDR3 protein: CSVEEQANIQYF. CDR3 bases: TGCAGCGTTGAAGAGCAGGCAAACATTCAGTACTTC.

This clonotype was observed many times. The chain employs TRBV7-3 and TRBJ2-1; TRBD2 matches 12 bases. Germline V gene lookup returns CDR1 SGHTA and CDR2 FQGTGA. V shed 0 bases, J shed 12 bases, and the junction held 6 bases outside the gene matches. CDR3 length: 15 residues. The CDR3 sequence is CASSLTSSGGEGQFF. CDR3 bases: TGTGCCAGCAGCTTAACCTCTAGCGGGGGGGAGGGGCAGTTCTTC.

This clonotype has only a few counts. This sequence joins TRBV5-1 and TRBJ2-7, with D perhaps matching TRBD2 (5 bases). Trimming removed 4 bases from V and 2 bases from J, with 13 bases in between. The CDR3 loop spans 14 amino acids. Germline CDR1 and CDR2: SGHRS and YFSETQ. This CDR3 reads CASSPLGAPYEQYF. CDR3 bases: TGCGCCAGCAGCCCCTTGGGAGCCCCCTACGAGCAGTACTTC. The entire variable domain, with the rest obtained from reference TRBV5-1 and TRBJ2-7, is as follows: KAGVTQTPRYLIKTRGQQVTLSCSPISGHRSVSWYQQTPGQGLQFLFEYFSETQRNKGNFPGRFSGRQFSNSRSEMNVSTLELGDSALYLCASSPLGAPYEQYFGPGTRLTVT.

This clonotype was counted many times. The chain uses TRBV6-4 and TRBJ2-1; 9 nucleotides match TRBD1. The CDR3 is 15 amino acids. J gave up 1 base and V 4 bases, and 2 bases lay outside the gene matches. Germline loops: CDR1 MRHNA, CDR2 SNTAGT. CDR3: CASSAGTGSYNEQFF. CDR3 nucleotide sequence: TGTGCCAGCAGTGCTGGGACAGGGTCCTACAATGAGCAGTTCTTC.

This clonotype was seen repeatedly, ten times or more. The chain couples TRBV20-1 to TRBJ2-5; no firm D call. There are 13 residues in the CDR3. V lost 0 bases, J lost 4 bases, and 9 bases lay in between. Per the germline V gene, CDR1 is DFQATT and CDR2 is SNEGSKA (reference sequence). CDR3 coding DNA: TGCAGTGCTAGAGATACGGGTTTAGAGACCCAGTACTTC. Amino acid sequence: CSARDTGLETQYF.

This clonotype was seen at least ten times. This chain joins TRBV7-9 and TRBJ2-7, with 9 bases lining up with TRBD1. The trim removed 2 bases at V and 6 bases at J, leaving 11 bases unmatched. Looked up from germline, CDR1 is SEHNR and CDR2 is FQNEAQ (reference sequence). The CDR3 covers 16 residues. CDR3 nucleotides: TGTGCCAGCAGCTTACCACGAACCGGGACAGGGAGCGAGCAGTACTTC. It specifies CASSLPRTGTGSEQYF.

In its sample, this clonotype was seen once. A much larger clone sits a single nucleotide away, making a read error possible. Without the conserved terminal phenylalanine or tryptophan, this CDR3 likely stems from a read error. This chain connects TRBV30 to TRBJ2-1; possibly TRBD2 for D (6 bases). Trimming took 5 bases from V and 4 from J, leaving 12 bases between them. Germline V gene data show CDR1 as GTSNPN and CDR2 as SVGIG (reference sequence). The length of the CDR3 is 13 residues. The CDR3 nucleotides are TGTGCCTGGGGCCTAGCGAATTACAATGAGCAGTTCCTC. Its translation is CAWGLANYNEQFL.

The genes are TRBV20-1 and TRBJ2-5; 8 bases agree with TRBD1. The CDR3 is 13 residues long. CDR1 is DFQATT, CDR2 SNEGSKA, per germline (reference sequence). V lost 6 bases to trimming and J lost 1 base; unmatched junction nucleotides: 4. The CDR3 here is CSALGTGQETQYF. As DNA, the CDR3 is TGCAGTGCCCTTGGGACAGGCCAAGAGACCCAGTACTTC.

This clonotype was detected ten times or more. The chain employs TRBV11-2 and TRBJ1-5; 7 nucleotides agree with TRBD1. From germline, CDR1 is SGHAT and CDR2 FQNNGV. J gave up 2 bases and V 5 bases, and 3 bases lay outside the gene matches. The CDR3 totals 14 residues. CDR3 sequence: CASSEGQRNQPQHF. The CDR3 DNA follows: TGTGCCAGCAGCGAGGGACAGCGCAATCAGCCCCAGCATTTT.

The V and J genes are TRBV7-8 and TRBJ1-2; possible D gene TRBD1, 6 bases. This CDR3 is built from 13 residues. From germline, CDR1 is SGHVS and CDR2 FQNEAQ. With 5 bases removed from V and 9 bases from J, the gap between germline ends came to 16 bases. The CDR3 here is CASSRRDKESYTF. CDR3 nucleotide sequence: TGTGCCAGCAGCCGTCGGGACAAAGAGAGCTACACCTTC.

A few counts support this clonotype. The V call is TRBV25-1, the J call TRBJ1-1; D not certain. Germline CDR1 reads MGHDK; CDR2 reads SYGVNS. Trimming shortened V by 7 bases and J by 7 bases, and 10 bases separated the two germline ends. The CDR3 runs 11 residues. CDR3 DNA sequence: TGTGCCAGCATTGGCCAGATTGAAGCTTTCTTT. As protein: CASIGQIEAFF.

The chain is built from TRBV25-1 and TRBJ2-7, with no clear D. The CDR3 runs to 14 residues. Germline loops: CDR1 MGHDK, CDR2 SYGVNS. V was clipped by 7 bases and J by 5 bases, with 18 bases between them. In DNA, the CDR3 is TGTGCCAGCACTAGTGTGGCTATTGTCAACGAGCAGTACTTC. This gives the protein CASTSVAIVNEQYF.

This clonotype was seen at least ten times. The V call is TRBV4-3, the J call TRBJ1-2; 7 bases line up with TRBD1. V trimming: 0 bases; J trimming: 4 bases; junction bases outside the gene matches: 5. The germline CDR1 and CDR2 sequences are LGHNA and YSLEER. This CDR3 spans 15 amino acids. CDR3 sequence (DNA): TGCGCCAGCAGCCAAGATCGGGACAGATCCTATGGCTACACCTTC. As protein: CASSQDRDRSYGYTF.

CDR3 sequence reads: CASSPTGGPDTQYF. The DNA for the CDR3 is TGTGCCAGCAGTCCAACGGGTGGACCAGATACGCAGTATTTT. This chain links TRBV7-9 with TRBJ2-3; the D is unclear. The CDR3 covers 14 residues. Trimming removed 6 bases from V and 4 bases from J, with 14 bases in between. Germline V gene lookup returns CDR1 SEHNR and CDR2 FQNEAQ (reference sequence).